The clone carrying this TCR beta chain has a handful of counts. TCRdb re-called the 5' RACE reads with MiXCR, one entry per CDR3 protein. Of hundreds of thousands of distinct CDR3 sequences in the sample, around 28% were seen once. CDR3 length: 15 amino acids. Germline CDR1 and CDR2: GTSNPN and SVGIG (reference sequence). V dropped 4 bases and J dropped 0 bases, with 10 bases sitting between them. The sample comes from a study of T-cell memory formation after mild COVID-19. Study overall: Largely, the TCR clusters proved donor specific.

This receptor was taken from an adult woman who had mild COVID-19 (a few samples of this study predate the infection). Cell type and time point are not known. Sequencing was done on a sample of PBMCs or a T cell subset sorted from them (not recorded which). The chain employs TRBV30 and TRBJ1-6, with no clear D. Written as DNA, the CDR3 is TGTGCCTGGAAATCAGCGAGCTCCTATAATTCACCCCTCCACTTT. It yields the protein CAWKSASSYNSPLHF.